The T cell receptor (beta chain) described here comes from a study of T cell responses to AZD1222 COVID-19 vaccine. CDR1 ENHRY and CDR2 SYGVKD come from the germline V gene. J lost 1 base, V lost 3 bases, and 6 bases had no gene match. The CDR3 sequence is 17 residues long. Note on this clone: Its antigen is not identified.

Repertoires were generated with immunoSEQ multiplex PCR, while TCRdb's copy carries only in-frame clones and drops some. There are approximately 150,000 clones in the sample; 85% to 95% occur only once, and 10% to 15% lies in the top ten. Study-level findings and limits: Recipients of AZD1222 seropositive at baseline numbered only 5 to 7. Increased Spike-specific TCR breadth and depth were observed after two AZD1222 doses.

The sample here was peripheral blood, taken after recovery from COVID-19. The clonotype originates from an adult who had recovered from COVID-19. V and J are TRBV10-3 and TRBJ2-6, with 7 bases fitting TRBD1. CDR3 loop: CAISERGRGSGANVLTF. The CDR3, as DNA: TGTGCCATCAGTGAAAGGGGGCGTGGGTCTGGGGCCAACGTCCTGACTTTC.